The clone carrying this T cell receptor (beta chain) was seen a few times. Its antigen is still unknown. Patients showing uncontrolled infection, other autoimmune disease, pregnancy or lactation were ineligible. The germline gives CDR1 MDHEN, CDR2 SYDVKM. V was pared by 3 bases and J by 9 bases, with 12 bases between. This CDR3 has 14 amino acids. These data originate in a study of T cells in Graves' hyperthyroidism and ophthalmopathy. Study observations and caveats: Most expanded thyroid clonotypes above 0.001 also appeared in blood.

What was amplified from RNA transcripts were TCR beta CDR3 regions. HTBI primers were employed in a first-round RT-PCR of the TCR CDR3. Using its own MiXCR run on the multiplex PCR reads, TCRdb lists one record per CDR3 protein. Found here are fewer than 500,000 distinct CDR3 sequences, roughly 14% of them singletons; the top ten hold around 14%. The chain couples TRBV28 to TRBJ1-6, with TRBD1 as a possible D gene (5 bases). The TCR comes from a man aged 18 to 29 with Graves' ophthalmopathy. What was sequenced was blood. The CDR3 region has the DNA TGTGCCAGCAGTTTCGGTGCAGGGAGTTCACCCCTCCACTTT. Protein product: CASSFGAGSSPLHF.